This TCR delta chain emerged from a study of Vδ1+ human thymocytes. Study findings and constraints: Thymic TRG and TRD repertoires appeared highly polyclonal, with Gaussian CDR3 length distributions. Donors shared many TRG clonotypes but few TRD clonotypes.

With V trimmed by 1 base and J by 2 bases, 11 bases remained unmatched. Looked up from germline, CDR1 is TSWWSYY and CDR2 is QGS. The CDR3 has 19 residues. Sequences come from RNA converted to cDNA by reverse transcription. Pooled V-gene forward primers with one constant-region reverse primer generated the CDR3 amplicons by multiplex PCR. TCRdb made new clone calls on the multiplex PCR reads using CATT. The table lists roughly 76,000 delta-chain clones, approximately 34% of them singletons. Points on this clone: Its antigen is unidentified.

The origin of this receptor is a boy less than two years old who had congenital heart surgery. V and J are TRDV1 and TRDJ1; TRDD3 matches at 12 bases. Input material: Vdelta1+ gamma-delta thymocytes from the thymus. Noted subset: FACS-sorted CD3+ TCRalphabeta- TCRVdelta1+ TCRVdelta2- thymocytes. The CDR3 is CALGEPALLGDTETDKLIF. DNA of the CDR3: TGTGCTCTTGGGGAACCTGCCCTACTGGGGGATACTGAAACCGATAAACTCATCTTT.